This T cell receptor beta chain was recorded in a study of blood T cell repertoires in COVID-19. CDR3 size: 14 residues. Germline V gene data show CDR1 as MGHRA and CDR2 as YSYEKL. V shed 1 base, J shed 5 bases, and the junction held 5 bases outside the gene matches. The protocol was immunoSEQ multiplex PCR, while the TCRdb copy is restricted to in-frame clones and leaves out a portion. This sample has some 390,000 clones, with 85% to 90% found just once. The chain recombines TRBV4-1 with TRBJ2-7; 7 nucleotides align to TRBD1. This receptor was taken from a woman in her 30s who had recovered from COVID-19. The sequenced material came from PBMCs or T cells enriched from blood (not recorded which). CDR3 nucleotides: TGCGCCAGCAGCCAAGTACAGGGGTTCAACGAGCAGTACTTC. This gives the protein CASSQVQGFNEQYF.